These 12 T cell receptor beta chains were sequenced from one sample in a study of yellow fever vaccine responses in identical twins. TCRdb redid the calling of the RT-PCR reads with MiXCR, one entry per CDR3 protein. The sample records more than 15,000 distinct CDR3 sequences, roughly 78% being singletons. This sample comprised T cells from blood (PBMCs), unsorted or a sorted subset (not recorded which), obtained before or after yellow fever vaccination (not recorded which). The receptors shown here come from a woman aged 18-29 years who received the yellow fever vaccine.

V gene TRBV5-1 combines with J gene TRBJ2-2; D possibly uses TRBD1 or TRBD2 (5 bases each). The V end was cut by 0 bases, the J end by 4 bases, with 13 bases between. Germline CDR1 reads SGHRS; CDR2 reads YFSETQ. This CDR3 has 16 amino acids. CDR3 DNA: TGCGCCAGCAGCTTGGCCGGGGCGCGACCCACCGGGGAGCTGTTTTTT. Translating gives CASSLAGARPTGELFF.

The chain is built from TRBV2 and TRBJ1-5; D perhaps matches TRBD1 (6 bases). Trimming took off 6 bases at V and 5 bases at J, with 11 bases between the two ends. This CDR3 is 13 amino acids long. CDR1 is SNHLY and CDR2 is FYNNEI in the germline V gene. CDR3 in amino acids: CASSATGDQPQHF. The CDR3 coding sequence is TGTGCCAGCAGCGCGACAGGCGATCAGCCCCAGCATTTT.

This clonotype turned up a few times. V and J are TRBV2 and TRBJ1-2; 9 bases line up with TRBD1. This CDR3 has 14 residues. Looked up from germline, CDR1 is SNHLY and CDR2 is FYNNEI. The J segment lost 4 bases and the V segment lost 8 bases, leaving 8 bases of the junction unmatched. The CDR3 spells CASVGAGQGYGYTF. The CDR3 DNA reads as TGTGCCAGCGTAGGAGCGGGACAGGGCTATGGCTACACCTTC.

The chain carries TRBV28 and TRBJ1-2; D call uncertain. The V and J ends lost 4 bases and 7 bases respectively, with 19 bases between them. This CDR3 has 15 amino acids. Germline-derived CDR1 and CDR2 are MDHEN and SYDVKM. The CDR3 nucleotides are TGTGCCAGCAGTTCCCCAAGATTCCTAATTGGTGGCTACACCTTC. The encoded protein is CASSSPRFLIGGYTF.

The J gene is TRBJ2-7, the V gene TRBV29-1, with a weak D call TRBD1 (6 bases). V was trimmed by 1 base and J by 2 bases, leaving 9 bases between them. The germline gives CDR1 SQVTM, CDR2 ANQGSEA. CDR3 size: 13 residues. The CDR3 bases are TGCAGCGTTGAAGGGGACACGACCTACGAGCAGTACTTC. Residues: CSVEGDTTYEQYF.

J is TRBJ2-3 and V is TRBV5-4, with 9 nucleotides matching TRBD2. V lost 0 bases to trimming and J lost 4 bases; unmatched junction nucleotides: 6. From germline, CDR1 is SGHNT and CDR2 YYREEE (reference sequence). This CDR3 is built from 16 residues. The CDR3 here is CASSLAGTSIADTQYF. Written as DNA, the CDR3 is TGTGCCAGCAGCTTGGCCGGGACTAGCATCGCAGATACGCAGTATTTT.

CDR3 bases: TGTGCCAGCAGTCACCAGTCGGGATCCTACGAGCAGTACTTC. This translates into CASSHQSGSYEQYF. The J gene is TRBJ2-7, the V gene TRBV2; TRBD2 is a possible D gene (5 bases). Germline V gene data show CDR1 as SNHLY and CDR2 as FYNNEI. Trimming took off 5 bases at V and 1 base at J, with 12 bases between the two ends. CDR3 length equals 14 residues.

V gene TRBV3-1 combines with J gene TRBJ2-3; no firm D call. The V end lost 1 base, the J end lost 0 bases, and 11 bases lay between the germline ends. Germline assignment: CDR1 LGHDT and CDR2 YNNKEL (reference sequence). This CDR3 is 16 amino acids long. CDR3 DNA: TGTGCCAGCAGCCAAGGTGTGTCGGGTAGCACAGATACGCAGTATTTT. It yields the protein CASSQGVSGSTDTQYF.

The J gene is TRBJ2-7, the V gene TRBV10-3; a weak D match, TRBD2 (6 bases). Trimming took 5 bases from V and 2 from J, leaving 13 bases between them. Germline V gene lookup returns CDR1 ENHRY and CDR2 SYGVKD. The CDR3 is 14 residues long. The DNA of the CDR3 is TGTGCCATCAGTCCCGGGACTCGACCCTACGAGCAGTACTTC. The encoded protein is CAISPGTRPYEQYF.

For the CDR3, the DNA is TGTGCCAGCAGCTTCGGACTCGGACAGATTGCACTCCTCTACGAGCAGTACGTC. Encoded protein: CASSFGLGQIALLYEQYV. The V and J genes are TRBV7-7 and TRBJ2-7; tentatively, D is TRBD1 (6 bases). This CDR3 region has 18 residues. Looked up from germline, CDR1 is SSHAT and CDR2 is FNYEAQ (reference sequence). Trimming cost V 3 bases and J 3 bases, with 24 bases left between them.

V gene TRBV6-4 combines with J gene TRBJ2-2, with 8 bases that match TRBD2. CDR3 length: 17 residues. Germline loops: CDR1 MRHNA, CDR2 SNTAGT. Germline trimming cut 5 bases from V and 5 bases from J; bases unmatched to any gene: 13. The CDR3 bases are TGTGCCAGCAGTACCAGTACAGCGGGAGTTTTAACCGGGGAGCTGTTTTTT. This sequence encodes CASSTSTAGVLTGELFF.

The J gene is TRBJ2-3, the V gene TRBV28; D is perhaps TRBD2 (6 bases). Germline V gene data show CDR1 as MDHEN and CDR2 as SYDVKM. V was pared by 6 bases and J by 2 bases, with 18 bases between. The CDR3 covers 16 residues. CDR3 DNA sequence: TGTGCCAGCAGCTCTCCGGGACTCAGTGACACAGATACGCAGTATTTT. Translating it yields CASSSPGLSDTDTQYF.